This T cell receptor (beta chain) was observed in a study of control samples from healthy donors and cancer patients. From germline, CDR1 is WNHNN and CDR2 SYGVQD (reference sequence). V shed 8 bases and J 3 bases; nucleotides not matched to a gene: 15. The CDR3 runs 16 residues. Data came from immunoSEQ multiplex PCR; TCRdb stores just in-frame clones and leaves some out. The sample includes around 84,000 clones, roughly 91% of them seen just once. In its sample, this clone was seen once. The genes are TRBV10-1 and TRBJ2-7, with 8 bases that match TRBD1. Sequenced material: blood. This TCR was recovered from a man between 25 and 39 years old in good health. The CDR3 sequence: CASPAQQGDARYEQYF. In nucleotides, the CDR3 is TGCGCCAGCCCTGCACAACAGGGGGACGCTCGCTACGAGCAGTACTTC.